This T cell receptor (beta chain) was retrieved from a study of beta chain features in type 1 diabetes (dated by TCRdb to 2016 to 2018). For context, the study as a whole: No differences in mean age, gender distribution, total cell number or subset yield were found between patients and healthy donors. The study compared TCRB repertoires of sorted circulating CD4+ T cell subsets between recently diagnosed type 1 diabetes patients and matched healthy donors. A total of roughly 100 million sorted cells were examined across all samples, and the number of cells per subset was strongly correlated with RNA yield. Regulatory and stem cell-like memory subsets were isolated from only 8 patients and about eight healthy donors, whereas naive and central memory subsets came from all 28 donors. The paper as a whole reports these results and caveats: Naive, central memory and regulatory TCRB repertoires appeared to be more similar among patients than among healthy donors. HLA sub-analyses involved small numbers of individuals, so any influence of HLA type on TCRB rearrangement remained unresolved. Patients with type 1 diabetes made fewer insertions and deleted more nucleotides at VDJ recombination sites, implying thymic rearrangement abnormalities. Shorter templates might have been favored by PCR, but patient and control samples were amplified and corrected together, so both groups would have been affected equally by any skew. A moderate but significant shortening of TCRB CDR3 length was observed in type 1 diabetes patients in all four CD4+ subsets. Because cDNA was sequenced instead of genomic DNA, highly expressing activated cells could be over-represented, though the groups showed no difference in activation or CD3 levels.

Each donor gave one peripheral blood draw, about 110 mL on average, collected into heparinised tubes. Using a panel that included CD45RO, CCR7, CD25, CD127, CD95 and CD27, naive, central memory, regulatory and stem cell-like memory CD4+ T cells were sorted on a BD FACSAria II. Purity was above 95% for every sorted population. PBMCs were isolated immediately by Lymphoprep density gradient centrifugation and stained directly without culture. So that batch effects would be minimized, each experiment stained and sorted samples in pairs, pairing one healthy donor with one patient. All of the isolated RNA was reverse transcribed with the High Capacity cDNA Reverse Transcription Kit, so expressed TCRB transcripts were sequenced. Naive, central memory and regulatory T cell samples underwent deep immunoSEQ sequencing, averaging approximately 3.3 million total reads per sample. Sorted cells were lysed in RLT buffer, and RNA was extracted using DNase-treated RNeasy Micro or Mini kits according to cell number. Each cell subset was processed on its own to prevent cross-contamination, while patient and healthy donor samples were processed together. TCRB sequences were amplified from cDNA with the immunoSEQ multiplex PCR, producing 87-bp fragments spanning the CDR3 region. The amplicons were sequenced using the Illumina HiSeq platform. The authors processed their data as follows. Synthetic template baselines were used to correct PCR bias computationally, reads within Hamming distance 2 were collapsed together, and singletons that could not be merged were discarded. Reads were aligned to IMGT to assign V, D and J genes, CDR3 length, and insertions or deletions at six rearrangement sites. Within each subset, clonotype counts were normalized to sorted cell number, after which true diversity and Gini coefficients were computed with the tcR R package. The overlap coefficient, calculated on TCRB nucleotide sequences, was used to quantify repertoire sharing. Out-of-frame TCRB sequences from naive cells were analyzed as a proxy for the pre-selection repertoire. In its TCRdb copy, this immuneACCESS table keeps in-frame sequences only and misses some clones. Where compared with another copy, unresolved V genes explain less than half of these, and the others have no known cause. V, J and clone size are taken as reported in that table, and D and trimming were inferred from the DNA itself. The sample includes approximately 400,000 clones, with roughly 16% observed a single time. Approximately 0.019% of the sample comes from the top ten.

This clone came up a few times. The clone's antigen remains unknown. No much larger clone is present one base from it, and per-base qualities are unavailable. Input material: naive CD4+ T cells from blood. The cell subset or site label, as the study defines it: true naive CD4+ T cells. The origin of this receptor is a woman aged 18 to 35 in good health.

The nucleotide sequence is TGCGCCAGCAGCCGCGAACAGGGAAACTATGGCTACACCTTC. This sequence encodes CASSREQGNYGYTF. This receptor chain uses TRBV4-3 and TRBJ1-2; possibly the D gene is TRBD1, per 6 matching bases. Between the V and J ends, shortened by 4 bases and 2 bases respectively, the junction contains 11 bases. The germline V gene yields LGHNA for CDR1 and YSLEER for CDR2. From the cysteine through the phenylalanine, the CDR3 covers 14 amino acids. The entry retains the CDR3 DNA only, 42 bases that are in frame from base 1.